This T cell receptor beta chain was identified in a study of cytomegalovirus exposure and HLA in healthy donors. Whole-study findings and limits: Researchers counted 164 TCR beta chains as cytomegalovirus-associated.

In regard to this clone: The antigen remains unidentified.

This CDR3 comprises 17 residues. Germline V CDR1 and CDR2: SGHAT, FQNNGV. V gave up 0 bases and J gave up 8 bases; unmatched junction bases: 9. The PCR used 60 Vbeta and 13 Jbeta primers. Only in-frame clones appear in the TCRdb table, and some are missing; sequencing was by immunoSEQ multiplex PCR. The data contain some 130,000 clones, approximately 60% of them singletons. Input material: PBMCs. This clonotype was obtained from a woman aged 40-49 years in good health and CMV-seronegative. V usage is TRBV11-2 and J usage is TRBJ2-3; 12 bases map to TRBD1. The CDR3 loop reads CASSLDGGQGARGTQYF. The CDR3 DNA sequence: TGTGCCAGCAGCTTAGACGGGGGACAGGGGGCGCGGGGTACGCAGTATTTT.